This T cell receptor beta chain was identified during a study of blood T cells in healthy people across ages. Then a second PCR, running roughly 6 to 12 cycles, was carried out with a sample-barcoded 5' primer and a J-beta primer mix. One entry per CDR3 protein, called by TCRdb with MiXCR from the 5' RACE reads. Altogether some 1.4 million distinct CDR3 sequences are present, roughly 40% being singletons, with the ten largest covering 7% to 9.5%. Sample: blood. This sequence was found in a woman younger than 30 in good health.

Here the CDR3 reads CASSRDGFSYEQYF. The DNA for the CDR3 is TGTGCCAGCAGCAGAGACGGATTCAGCTACGAGCAGTACTTC. This chain joins TRBV7-2 and TRBJ2-7; D ambiguous. V lost 5 bases and J lost 3, with 14 bases in between. Germline loops: CDR1 SGHTA, CDR2 FQGNSA. This CDR3 has 14 amino acids. Filled out from reference TRBV7-2 and TRBJ2-7, the complete variable domain reads GAGVSQSPSNKVTEKGKDVELRCDPISGHTALYWYRQSLGQGLEFLIYFQGNSAPDKSGLPSDRFSAERTGGSVSTLTIQRTQQEDSAVYLCASSRDGFSYEQYFGPGTRLTVT.